Listed below are T cell receptor beta chains from one sample, sequenced in a study of control samples from healthy donors and cancer patients. The protocol was immunoSEQ multiplex PCR, while the TCRdb copy is restricted to in-frame clones and leaves out a portion. The sample yields fewer than 300,000 clones, over 70% seen once. The sample taken for sequencing was PBMCs. All receptors come from a woman aged 60-70 years with lung cancer. Both conserved end residues are part of each CDR3. Fields, in order: CDR3 DNA, CDR3 protein, V gene, clone size, D gene, J gene. A D gene is named only where the DNA matches it firmly. Clone size is not always given. Where it is, it says once, few, many or a class for expanded clones.

CDR3 DNA: TGTGCCAGCAGTTACGCAGAGGGACCTGAAGCTTTCTTT; CDR3 protein: CASSYAEGPEAFF; V gene: TRBV6-2/TRBV6-3; clone size: .; D gene: .; J gene: TRBJ1-1
CDR3 DNA: TGTGCCAGCAGTTACTCGCCATCGGGCGGTGAAAAACTGTTTTTT; CDR3 protein: CASSYSPSGGEKLFF; V gene: TRBV6-5; clone size: .; D gene: .; J gene: TRBJ1-4
CDR3 DNA: TGTGCCACCGAGGCAGCTGGGGAGCTGTTTTTT; CDR3 protein: CATEAAGELFF; V gene: TRBV24-1; clone size: .; D gene: .; J gene: TRBJ2-2
CDR3 DNA: TGTGCCAGCAGCTTATTGCCGGGACTGAACACCGGGGAGCTGTTTTTT; CDR3 protein: CASSLLPGLNTGELFF; V gene: TRBV7-3; clone size: .; D gene: .; J gene: TRBJ2-2
CDR3 DNA: TGTGCCAGCAGCCGACAGGGGGCGGACAATTCACCCCTCCACTTT; CDR3 protein: CASSRQGADNSPLHF; V gene: TRBV6-5; clone size: .; D gene: TRBD1; J gene: TRBJ1-6
CDR3 DNA: TGTGCCAGCAGCTTTAGGGTATCGAACACTGAAGCTTTCTTT; CDR3 protein: CASSFRVSNTEAFF; V gene: TRBV5-6; clone size: .; D gene: .; J gene: TRBJ1-1
CDR3 DNA: TGTGCCAACAGTCCAGCCAGGGGCGGAGGAGATACGCAGTATTTT; CDR3 protein: CANSPARGGGDTQYF; V gene: TRBV3-1/TRBV3-2; clone size: .; D gene: .; J gene: TRBJ2-3
CDR3 DNA: TGTGCCAGCAGCTTAGACGTATTGGGAAAACTGTTTTTT; CDR3 protein: CASSLDVLGKLFF; V gene: TRBV5-5; clone size: .; D gene: .; J gene: TRBJ1-4
CDR3 DNA: TGCAGCGTTGAAGACAGTCGAGAGACCCAGTACTTC; CDR3 protein: CSVEDSRETQYF; V gene: TRBV29-1; clone size: .; D gene: .; J gene: TRBJ2-5
CDR3 DNA: TGTGCCAGCAGTCCCAGACCTTTTAGCGGGGGTAGCTCCTACGAGCAGTACTTC; CDR3 protein: CASSPRPFSGGSSYEQYF; V gene: TRBV27; clone size: .; D gene: TRBD2; J gene: TRBJ2-7
CDR3 DNA: TGTGCCAGCAGTTGGGACCCTAATCCCAATCAGCCCCAGCATTTT; CDR3 protein: CASSWDPNPNQPQHF; V gene: TRBV28; clone size: once; D gene: .; J gene: TRBJ1-5
CDR3 DNA: TGTGCCAGCAGTCGGAGTTTTCACTACGAGCAGTACTTC; CDR3 protein: CASSRSFHYEQYF; V gene: TRBV6-5; clone size: few; D gene: .; J gene: TRBJ2-7
CDR3 DNA: TGTGCCAGCAGGTTAGCGGGGGGGAATGAGCAGTTCTTC; CDR3 protein: CASRLAGGNEQFF; V gene: TRBV12-3/TRBV12-4; clone size: .; D gene: TRBD2; J gene: TRBJ2-1
CDR3 DNA: TGTGCCAGCAGTCCCGGGACAGGGTACGAGCAGTACTTC; CDR3 protein: CASSPGTGYEQYF; V gene: TRBV12-3/TRBV12-4; clone size: few; D gene: TRBD1; J gene: TRBJ2-7
CDR3 DNA: TGCGCCAGCAGCTTGGTCTGGGGGCTAGGTAATGAGCAGTTCTTC; CDR3 protein: CASSLVWGLGNEQFF; V gene: TRBV5-1; clone size: .; D gene: .; J gene: TRBJ2-1
CDR3 DNA: TGTGCCACCAGCCGGGGACTAGCGGGATCCTACGAGCAGTACTTC; CDR3 protein: CATSRGLAGSYEQYF; V gene: TRBV15; clone size: few; D gene: TRBD2; J gene: TRBJ2-7
CDR3 DNA: TGTGCCAGCAGTGAATCTCACAGGGGGCTCTTCTATGGCTACACCTTC; CDR3 protein: CASSESHRGLFYGYTF; V gene: TRBV6-1; clone size: .; D gene: TRBD1; J gene: TRBJ1-2
CDR3 DNA: TGTGCCAGCAGTCTCTTGGGACCTTGGGATTCTGAGCAGTACTTC; CDR3 protein: CASSLLGPWDSEQYF; V gene: TRBV27; clone size: .; D gene: .; J gene: TRBJ2-7
CDR3 DNA: TGTGCCAGCAGCTTACGGGCACCTGGCTACACCTTC; CDR3 protein: CASSLRAPGYTF; V gene: TRBV11-2; clone size: .; D gene: .; J gene: TRBJ1-2
CDR3 DNA: TGCGCCAGCAGCCAAGAAGCAGGGCGAGTCAAAAACATTCAGTACTTC; CDR3 protein: CASSQEAGRVKNIQYF; V gene: TRBV4-1; clone size: few; D gene: .; J gene: TRBJ2-4
CDR3 DNA: TGTGCCAGCAGCGGTAGGGAGCGGCCCTACGAGCAGTACTTC; CDR3 protein: CASSGRERPYEQYF; V gene: TRBV5-4; clone size: .; D gene: .; J gene: TRBJ2-7
CDR3 DNA: TGTGCCAGCAGCTCGACAGGGAACTCTGGAAACACCATATATTTT; CDR3 protein: CASSSTGNSGNTIYF; V gene: TRBV9; clone size: once; D gene: TRBD1; J gene: TRBJ1-3
CDR3 DNA: TGTGCCAGCAGCTTAACGGGGGGGATGGATACGCAGTATTTT; CDR3 protein: CASSLTGGMDTQYF; V gene: TRBV11-2; clone size: .; D gene: TRBD2; J gene: TRBJ2-3
CDR3 DNA: TGTGCCAGCAGCAGGGGACTCCCAACCTACAATGAGCAGTTCTTC; CDR3 protein: CASSRGLPTYNEQFF; V gene: TRBV7-8; clone size: .; D gene: .; J gene: TRBJ2-1
CDR3 DNA: TGTGCCAGCAGCCGGGGCCTGAACACTGAAGCTTTCTTT; CDR3 protein: CASSRGLNTEAFF; V gene: TRBV7-9; clone size: .; D gene: .; J gene: TRBJ1-1
CDR3 DNA: TGTGCCAGCAGTTTCGGGCAGCTCTATAATTCACCCCTCCACTTT; CDR3 protein: CASSFGQLYNSPLHF; V gene: TRBV27; clone size: .; D gene: .; J gene: TRBJ1-6
CDR3 DNA: TGCGCCAGCAGCTGGGATGTCACCGGGGAGCTGTTTTTT; CDR3 protein: CASSWDVTGELFF; V gene: TRBV5-1; clone size: .; D gene: .; J gene: TRBJ2-2
CDR3 DNA: TGTGCCAGCAGCTTAAATCCAGGGAGGCAGTCGGTGATTTTT; CDR3 protein: CASSLNPGRQSVIF; V gene: TRBV7-3; clone size: .; D gene: .; J gene: TRBJ2-3
CDR3 DNA: TGTGCTAGTGGTTTGGTACGAGGGACTGAAGCTTTCTTT; CDR3 protein: CASGLVRGTEAFF; V gene: TRBV12-5; clone size: .; D gene: .; J gene: TRBJ1-1
CDR3 DNA: TGTGCCATCAGTGAGTCCGTTACGTACCAAGAGACCCAGTACTTC; CDR3 protein: CAISESVTYQETQYF; V gene: TRBV10-3; clone size: .; D gene: .; J gene: TRBJ2-5
CDR3 DNA: TGCGCCAGCAGTGAGGGGAACTCAAATCAGCCCCAGCATTTT; CDR3 protein: CASSEGNSNQPQHF; V gene: TRBV5-1; clone size: .; D gene: .; J gene: TRBJ1-5
CDR3 DNA: TGTGCCAGCAGTGATGGGGGCAGGCCTCGGGGCTACACCTTC; CDR3 protein: CASSDGGRPRGYTF; V gene: TRBV2; clone size: .; D gene: .; J gene: TRBJ1-2
CDR3 DNA: TGCGCCAGCAGCCCCGAACCGACAGGGGGCAACACTGAAGCTTTCTTT; CDR3 protein: CASSPEPTGGNTEAFF; V gene: TRBV5-1; clone size: few; D gene: TRBD1; J gene: TRBJ1-1
CDR3 DNA: TGTGCCAGCTCCCCTCGACAGGGGGGTGTGAACACTGAAGCTTTCTTT; CDR3 protein: CASSPRQGGVNTEAFF; V gene: TRBV18; clone size: .; D gene: TRBD1; J gene: TRBJ1-1
CDR3 DNA: TGTGCCAGCGGGGGGACTTTAACAGGGCCAGGCTATGGCTACACCTTC; CDR3 protein: CASGGTLTGPGYGYTF; V gene: TRBV28; clone size: few; D gene: .; J gene: TRBJ1-2
CDR3 DNA: TGTGCCAGCAGTCGCCCCGGGAGGATGGATGGCTACACCTTC; CDR3 protein: CASSRPGRMDGYTF; V gene: TRBV6-5; clone size: .; D gene: .; J gene: TRBJ1-2